This T cell receptor (beta chain) was obtained from a study of Ad26.COV2.S vaccination and SARS-CoV-2 variants. Background on the study: Once, or twice with 56 days between doses, Ad26.COV2.S was given intramuscularly. Findings and caveats of the study: Vaccine recipients had higher spike-specific TCR breadth than placebo recipients.

The CDR3 loop spans 15 amino acids. Germline assignment: CDR1 LGHNA and CDR2 YSLEER. V was shortened by 0 bases and J by 1 base, with 9 bases between the two germline ends. Comments on this clone: The antigen remains undetermined.

Treatment: roughly 19 received Ad26.COV2.S at low or high dose, single or two shots; roughly 5 received placebo; per-sample allocation not given. The study sampled participants on day 63 after the first vaccine or placebo injection. Boston hosted the donor, who was an adult aged 18-55 years. This table comes from immunoSEQ multiplex PCR, and its TCRdb copy is limited to in-frame clones, with some not included. The repertoire has approximately 400,000 clones, 83% of them found once; the top ten carry just under 7.5%. This specimen was peripheral blood, taken in a trial of Ad26.COV2.S vaccine versus placebo. This TCR came from a person between 18 and 60 years old who received the Ad26.COV2.S COVID-19 vaccine or a placebo. The chain carries TRBV4-3 and TRBJ1-1, with no clear D. CDR3 sequence: CASSQDPGSNTEAFF. CDR3 DNA: TGCGCCAGCAGCCAAGACCCGGGGTCGAACACTGAAGCTTTCTTT.